This TCR beta chain was found in a study of cytomegalovirus exposure and HLA in healthy donors. Study overall: Earlier work reported around 110 million unique TCR beta sequences from some 170 million T cells. Study observations and caveats: CMV antigen specificity was confirmed in vitro for a few CMV-associated chains. A previous analysis found most TCR beta V segments productive roughly 87% or roughly 30% of the time.

Amplification used 60 Vbeta primers and 13 Jbeta primers. Study processing details: As a later analysis found, there were 70 million to 80 million unique TCR beta chains, of which some 9.9 million were shared. The method was immunoSEQ multiplex PCR; TCRdb's version includes in-frame clones alone and lacks a portion of them. V and J calls and clone size are those listed in that table; D and trimming were worked out from the DNA. The sample has 150,000 or so clones, approximately 78% seen once. The CDR3 extends over 16 amino acids. Germline V gives CDR1 LNHNV, CDR2 YYDKDF (reference sequence). With 1 base removed from V and 2 bases from J, the gap between germline ends came to 14 bases. As to this clone: Its specificity is not known.

The sequence derives from a man aged 35-49 years in good health and CMV-seropositive. Sequenced material: PBMCs. This sequence joins TRBV15 and TRBJ1-2; maybe TRBD1 (5 bases). The CDR3 reads CATSRVPGTGNYGYTF. The DNA for the CDR3 is TGTGCCACCAGCAGAGTTCCCGGGACTGGCAACTATGGCTACACCTTC.